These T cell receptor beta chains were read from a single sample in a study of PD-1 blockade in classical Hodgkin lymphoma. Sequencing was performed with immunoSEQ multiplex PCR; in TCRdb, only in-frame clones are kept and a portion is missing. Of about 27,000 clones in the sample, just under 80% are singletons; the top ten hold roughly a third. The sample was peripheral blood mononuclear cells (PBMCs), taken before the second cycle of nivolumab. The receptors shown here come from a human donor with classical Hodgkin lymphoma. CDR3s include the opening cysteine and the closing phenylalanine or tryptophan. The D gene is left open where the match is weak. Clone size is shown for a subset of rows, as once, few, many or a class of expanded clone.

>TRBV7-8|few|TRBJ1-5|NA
TGTGCCAGCAGCTTAGCCTCCACCTTCGACAGTTCTCAGCATCAGCCCCAGCATTTT
CASSLASTFDSSQHQPQHF
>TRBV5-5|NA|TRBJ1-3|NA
TGTGCCAGCAGCCGTGTTACCCCGGGCGGGGAAAACACCATATATTTT
CASSRVTPGGENTIYF
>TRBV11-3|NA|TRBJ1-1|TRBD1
TGTGCCAGCAGCCGTAGACAGGGGTCCACTGAAGCTTTCTTT
CASSRRQGSTEAFF
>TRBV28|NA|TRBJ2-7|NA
TGTGCCAGCAGCTCCCCGGGCATCACCTACGAGCAGTACTTC
CASSSPGITYEQYF
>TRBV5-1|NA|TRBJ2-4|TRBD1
TGCGCCAGCAGCTTGGAGGGGGCCCAGTACTTC
CASSLEGAQYF
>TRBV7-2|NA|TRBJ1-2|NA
TGTGCCAGCAGCTTAGATTTTCAGGGGATAAATGGCTACACCTTC
CASSLDFQGINGYTF
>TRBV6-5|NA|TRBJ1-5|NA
TGTGCCAGCAGCCCCGGAGGCATTCATCAGCCCCAGCATTTT
CASSPGGIHQPQHF
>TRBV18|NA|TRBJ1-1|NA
TGTGCCAGCTCCCCGCGACAGACAACGGGGACTGAAGCTTTCTTT
CASSPRQTTGTEAFF
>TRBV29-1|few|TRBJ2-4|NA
TGCAGCGCCGGGACCCAAATGGTGGGCAAAAACATTCAGTACTTC
CSAGTQMVGKNIQYF
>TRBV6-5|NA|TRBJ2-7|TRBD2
TGTGCCAGCGCCTTGGGCGGGGGTAGCTCCTACGAGCAGTACTTC
CASALGGGSSYEQYF
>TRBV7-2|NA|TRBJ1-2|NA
TGTGCCAGCACCGGAGGGCAGGGCGGTGGCTACACCTTC
CASTGGQGGGYTF
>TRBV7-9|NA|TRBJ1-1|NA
TGTGCCAGCAGCTTAATGGGGTCGAACACTGAAGCTTTCTTT
CASSLMGSNTEAFF
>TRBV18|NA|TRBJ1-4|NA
TGTGCCAGCTTCTCGTACACAAATGAAAAACTGTTTTTT
CASFSYTNEKLFF
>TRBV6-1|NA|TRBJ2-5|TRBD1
TGTGCCAGCAGTGGAAGGATGGGACAGGCTAAAGAGACCCAGTACTTC
CASSGRMGQAKETQYF
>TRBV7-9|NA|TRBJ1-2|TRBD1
TGTGCCAGCAGCTGGGGACAGGGGGCGCAGGGCTACACCTTC
CASSWGQGAQGYTF
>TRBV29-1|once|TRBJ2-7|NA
TGCAGCGTTGGAGAGGTTGGCGAGCAGTACTTC
CSVGEVGEQYF
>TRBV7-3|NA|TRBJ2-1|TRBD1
TGTGCCAGCAGCTTGGGGACAGGGTATGAGCAGTTCTTC
CASSLGTGYEQFF
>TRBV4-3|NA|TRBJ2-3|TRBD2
TGCGCCAGCAGCCAAGAGATAGCGGGGGGGCCCACGCAGTATTTT
CASSQEIAGGPTQYF
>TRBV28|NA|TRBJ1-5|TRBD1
TGTGCCAGCAGTTCCACAGGGGTAAGCAATCAGCCCCAGCATTTT
CASSSTGVSNQPQHF
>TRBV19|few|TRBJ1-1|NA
TGTGCCAGTAGTATAATCGGCGGTCCCTTGGGCACTGAAGCTTTCTTT
CASSIIGGPLGTEAFF
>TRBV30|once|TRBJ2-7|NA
TGTGCCTGGAGTGTCCGGTACGAGCAGTACTTC
CAWSVRYEQYF
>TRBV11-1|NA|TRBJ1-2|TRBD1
TGTGCCAGCAGCTCCACAGGGGAGGCAGGCTATGGCTACACCTTC
CASSSTGEAGYGYTF
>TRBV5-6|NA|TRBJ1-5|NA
TGTGCCAGCAGCTACACCACAGGGCCAGGCAATCAGCCCCAGCATTTT
CASSYTTGPGNQPQHF
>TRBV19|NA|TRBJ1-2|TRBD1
TGTGCCAGTAGTATAGTGGGACAGGGGGCGAACTATGGCTACACCTTC
CASSIVGQGANYGYTF
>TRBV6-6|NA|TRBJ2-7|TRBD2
TGTGCCAGCAGTTACTCTAGCGGGTCCTACGAGCAGTACTTC
CASSYSSGSYEQYF
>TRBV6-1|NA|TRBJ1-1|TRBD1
TGTGCCAGCAGTCTAGAGACAGGGACGAACACTGAAGCTTTCTTT
CASSLETGTNTEAFF
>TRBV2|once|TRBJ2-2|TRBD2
TGTGCCAGCAGTGGGACTAGCGGTCTCACCGGGGAGCTGTTTTTT
CASSGTSGLTGELFF
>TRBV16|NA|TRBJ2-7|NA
TGTGCCAGCAGCTACAGGGTTCAGCAGTACTTC
CASSYRVQQYF
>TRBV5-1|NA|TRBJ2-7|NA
TGCGCCAGCAGCTTGGGTACCGGGAAAAGCTCCTACGAGCAGTACTTC
CASSLGTGKSSYEQYF
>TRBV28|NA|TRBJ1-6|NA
TGTGCCAGCAGTTTGACAGGAGCAAATAATTCACCCCTCCACTTT
CASSLTGANNSPLHF
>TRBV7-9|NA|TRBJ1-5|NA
TGTGCCAGCAGCGCCTATTGGGGGCAGCCCCAGCATTTT
CASSAYWGQPQHF
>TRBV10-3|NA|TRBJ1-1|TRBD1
TGTGCCATCAGTGAGATTATCGGGACAGCTGCTGAAGCTTTCTTT
CAISEIIGTAAEAFF
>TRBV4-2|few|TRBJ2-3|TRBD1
TGTGCCAGCAGCATCACAGGGGGCGCACTCGATACGCAGTATTTT
CASSITGGALDTQYF
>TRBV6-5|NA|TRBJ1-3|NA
TGTGCCAGCAGTTATTCGACGCTCGGAAACACCATATATTTT
CASSYSTLGNTIYF
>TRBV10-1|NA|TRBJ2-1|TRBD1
TGCGCCAGCAGTGAGTCTCCGCGACAGGGGGTCTTC
CASSESPRQGVF
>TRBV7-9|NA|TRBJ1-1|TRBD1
TGTGCCAGCAGCTTAGCGCCGGGGACAGGGGAGGATACTGAAGCTTTCTTT
CASSLAPGTGEDTEAFF
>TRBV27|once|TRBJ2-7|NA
TGTGCCAGCAGTTCCTCGCGTTCGTACTCCTACGAGCAGTACTTC
CASSSSRSYSYEQYF